Listed below are T cell receptor beta chains from one sample, sequenced in a study of regulatory T cells. Profiled with immunoSEQ multiplex PCR; TCRdb holds only in-frame clones, not every one. The table includes roughly 15,000 clones, 92% detected once. The sample consisted of CD8+ T cells sorted from blood. The receptor source for this set is a person under 35 with CD3G deficiency. Both conserved end residues are trimmed from each CDR3. D genes are given only for firm matches.

V	J	D	CDR3
TRBV29-1	TRBJ1-1	NA	SVEWGIEAF
TRBV28	TRBJ2-1	NA	ASSLRTGEGYNEQF
TRBV28	TRBJ2-1	TRBD2	ASSSPMASGSGEQF
TRBV6-4	TRBJ1-4	NA	ASRTEKLF
TRBV5-6	TRBJ2-1	NA	ASQGGEQF
TRBV5-1	TRBJ1-1	NA	ASRTGLNTEAF
TRBV5-4	TRBJ2-1	TRBD2	ASSSNVETSADEQF
TRBV4-1	TRBJ2-5	NA	ASSQETQETQY
TRBV19	TRBJ1-5	TRBD1	ASSIGQGGQPQH
TRBV27	TRBJ2-7	NA	ASSLAGNYEQY
TRBV10-2	TRBJ1-3	NA	ASSSRSSPHTIY
TRBV19	TRBJ1-1	NA	ASSIAPDTEAF
TRBV7-2	TRBJ2-5	NA	ASSSRGKEETQY
TRBV28	TRBJ2-1	NA	ASSSLVYNEQF
TRBV28	TRBJ2-1	NA	ASSSGNEQF
TRBV7-9	TRBJ1-1	NA	ASSHYENTEAF
TRBV11-2	TRBJ1-5	NA	ASSLGWGPGNQPQH
TRBV15	TRBJ2-7	NA	ATSMGADTYEQY
TRBV4-3	TRBJ2-4	NA	TSSQDQGLPLPIQY
TRBV6-4	TRBJ2-5	NA	ASSERGTQY
TRBV27	TRBJ1-2	NA	ASSLSGPNYGYT
TRBV6-6	TRBJ2-5	TRBD1	ASSLAGQAQKETQY
TRBV7-9	TRBJ1-1	TRBD1	ASSGTGGTEAF
TRBV6-1	TRBJ2-7	NA	ASSEGQGWAHEQY
TRBV27	TRBJ2-5	NA	ASSARDPRRETQY
TRBV10-3	TRBJ1-1	NA	AISQDGVYTEAF
TRBV4-1	TRBJ2-3	NA	ASSLEQGMGEDTQY
TRBV6-1	NA	NA	ASSEEVSGSYEQY